This T cell receptor (beta chain) stems from a study of cytomegalovirus exposure and HLA in healthy donors. Study outcomes and limitations: A later analysis showed that HLA-associated TCR beta chains had undergone more clonal expansion than equally common others. V- and J-gene trimming in TCR beta was tied to a missense DCLRE1C variant by an analysis performed later. CMV serostatus was the sole immune exposure information available.

V lost 2 bases and J lost 0, with 10 bases in between. Germline-derived CDR1 and CDR2 are SEHNR and FQNEAQ (reference sequence). This CDR3 spans 15 amino acids. With regard to this clone: Its antigen is still unknown.

A multiplex PCR was run with 60 Vbeta primers and 13 Jbeta primers. The protocol was immunoSEQ multiplex PCR, while the TCRdb copy is restricted to in-frame clones and leaves out a portion. This sample has around 170,000 clones, with 75% to 90% found just once. Sequenced material: PBMCs. The clonotype was recovered from a young woman in good health and CMV-seronegative. The chain is built from TRBV7-9 and TRBJ1-1; possibly TRBD1 for D (5 bases). CDR3 nucleotide sequence: TGTGCCAGCAGCTTAAGCGGGGGACTGAACACTGAAGCTTTCTTT. It encodes CASSLSGGLNTEAFF.